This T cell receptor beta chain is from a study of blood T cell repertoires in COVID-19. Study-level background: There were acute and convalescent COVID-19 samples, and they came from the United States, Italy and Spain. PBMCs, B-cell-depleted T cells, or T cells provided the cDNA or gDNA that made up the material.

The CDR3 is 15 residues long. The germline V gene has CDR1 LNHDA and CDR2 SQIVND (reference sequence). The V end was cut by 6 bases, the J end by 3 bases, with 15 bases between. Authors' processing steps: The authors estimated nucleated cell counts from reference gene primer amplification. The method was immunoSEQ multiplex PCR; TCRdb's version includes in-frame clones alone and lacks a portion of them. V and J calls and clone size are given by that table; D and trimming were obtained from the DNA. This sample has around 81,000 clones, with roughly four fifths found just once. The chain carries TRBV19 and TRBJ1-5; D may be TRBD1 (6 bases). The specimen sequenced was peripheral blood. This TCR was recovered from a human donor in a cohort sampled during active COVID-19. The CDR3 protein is CASRLGAGTNQPQHF. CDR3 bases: TGTGCCAGTAGGCTGGGGGCAGGGACCAATCAGCCCCAGCATTTT.